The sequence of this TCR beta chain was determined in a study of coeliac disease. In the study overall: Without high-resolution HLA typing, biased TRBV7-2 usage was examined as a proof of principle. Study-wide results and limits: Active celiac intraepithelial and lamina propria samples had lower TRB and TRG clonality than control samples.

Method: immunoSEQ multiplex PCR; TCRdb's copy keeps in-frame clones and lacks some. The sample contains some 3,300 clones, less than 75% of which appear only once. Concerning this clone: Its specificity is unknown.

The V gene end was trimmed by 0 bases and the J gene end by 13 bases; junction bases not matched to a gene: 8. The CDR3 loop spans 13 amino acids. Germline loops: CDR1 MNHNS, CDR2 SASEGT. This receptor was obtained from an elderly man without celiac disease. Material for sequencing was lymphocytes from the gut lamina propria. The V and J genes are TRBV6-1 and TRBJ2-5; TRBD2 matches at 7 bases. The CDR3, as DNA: TGTGCCAGCAGTGAAGCGGGAGGGGTCGGGGTGTACTTC. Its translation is CASSEAGGVGVYF.